Each of the 25 T cell receptor beta chains below was sequenced from the same sample in a study of blood T cell repertoires in COVID-19. The assay was immunoSEQ multiplex PCR, and TCRdb's table has in-frame clones only and misses some. The sample holds 80,000 or so clones, roughly nine tenths seen once. Sequenced input: peripheral blood. These receptors all stem from a man aged 45-60 years with acute or convalescent COVID-19.

This chain links TRBV11-2 with TRBJ1-3; D unclear. The V gene lost 0 bases and the J gene lost 0 bases, with 6 bases spanning the gap. The CDR3 runs 15 residues. Germline V gene lookup returns CDR1 SGHAT and CDR2 FQNNGV. The CDR3 region is CASSLERNSGNTIYF. CDR3 DNA: TGTGCCAGCAGCTTAGAGCGGAACTCTGGAAACACCATATATTTT.

V usage is TRBV25-1 and J usage is TRBJ1-2; D remains unclear. Germline CDR1 and CDR2: MGHDK and SYGVNS. Trimming cost V 4 bases and J 0 bases, with 12 bases left between them. The CDR3 extends over 15 amino acids. For the CDR3, the DNA is TGTGCCAGCAGTGCCTCTACTCTAACTAACTATGGCTACACCTTC. Translated: CASSASTLTNYGYTF.

This clone was picked up one time. CDR3 in amino acids: CASSQERGLAGTLYNEQFF. CDR3 nucleotide sequence: TGCGCCAGCAGCCAAGAGAGGGGACTAGCGGGGACCCTCTACAATGAGCAGTTCTTC. The chain employs TRBV4-1 and TRBJ2-1, with 13 positions matching TRBD2. The junction had 8 bases not matched to a gene; V was cut back by 0 bases and J by 3 bases. The germline V gene has CDR1 MGHRA and CDR2 YSYEKL. The CDR3 has 19 residues.

The chain couples TRBV27 to TRBJ2-1; 10 bases agree with TRBD2. The germline V gene has CDR1 MNHEY and CDR2 SMNVEV (reference sequence). The CDR3 totals 13 residues. J was trimmed by 9 bases and V by 3 bases; bases with no gene match: 2. In DNA, the CDR3 is TGTGCCAGCAGTTTGGGACTAGCGTTTGAGCAGTTCTTC. This gives the protein CASSLGLAFEQFF.

A word on this clone: Other nucleotide sequences from this sample produce the same CDR3. The J gene is TRBJ1-2, the V gene TRBV6-1; weak D call: TRBD1 (5 bases). The CDR3 spans 13 residues. The germline CDR1 and CDR2 sequences are MNHNS and SASEGT. V lost 5 bases to trimming and J lost 4 bases, with 11 bases between them. The CDR3 DNA sequence: TGTGCCAGCAGTTTACGGGGGTCCTATGGCTACACCTTC. Protein: CASSLRGSYGYTF.

V and J are TRBV19 and TRBJ2-1, with unresolved D. This CDR3 is 13 amino acids long. In germline, CDR1 is LNHDA, CDR2 SQIVND (reference sequence). V dropped 3 bases and J dropped 5 bases, with 8 bases sitting between them. The CDR3 DNA is TGTGCCAGTAGTATTCGGGTACACAATGAGCAGTTCTTC. As protein: CASSIRVHNEQFF.

The CDR3 is CASSQDPPPSGETQYF. DNA for the CDR3: TGCGCCAGCAGCCAAGATCCACCCCCCTCGGGGGAGACCCAGTACTTC. The chain is built from TRBV4-3 and TRBJ2-5; D is perhaps TRBD2 (5 bases). V was shortened by 0 bases and J by 5 bases, with 16 bases between the two germline ends. CDR3 length equals 16 residues. Germline values: CDR1 LGHNA, CDR2 YSLEER.

V usage is TRBV6-2 or TRBV6-3 and J usage is TRBJ2-5; 7 bases fit TRBD2. CDR1 and CDR2 from the germline V gene are MNHEY and SVGEGT. V was pared by 6 bases and J by 4 bases, with 11 bases of the junction left unmatched. The CDR3 totals 15 residues. This CDR3 reads CASSRWGGRGETQYF. The CDR3 nucleotides read TGTGCCAGCAGCAGATGGGGCGGGAGAGGAGAGACCCAGTACTTC.

The V call is TRBV5-4, the J call TRBJ1-1; 7 nucleotides match TRBD1. V lost 3 bases, J lost 4 bases, and 6 bases stayed unmatched. Germline V gene data show CDR1 as SGHNT and CDR2 as YYREEE (reference sequence). The CDR3 has 14 amino acids. The CDR3 DNA reads as TGTGCCAGCAGCTCGAGGGGGCAGGGCACTGAAGCTTTCTTT. Its translation: CASSSRGQGTEAFF.

This chain joins TRBV3-1 (or the pseudogene TRBV3-2) and TRBJ2-1; maybe TRBD2 (6 bases). The ends were cut back, 4 bases at V and 10 bases at J, with 8 bases in the middle. The CDR3 sequence is 11 residues long. In germline, CDR1 is LGHDT, CDR2 YNNKEL (reference sequence). CDR3 in amino acids: CASSRGLEQFF. CDR3 coding DNA: TGTGCCAGCAGCCGAGGACTAGAGCAGTTCTTC.

This chain joins TRBV6-5 and TRBJ2-2; D is unclear. CDR3 size: 14 residues. V was clipped by 0 bases and J by 6 bases, with 8 bases between them. Germline-derived CDR1 and CDR2 are MNHEY and SVGAGI. CDR3 coding DNA: TGTGCCAGCAGTTACTCATCAGGTTCCGGGGAGCTGTTTTTT. The encoded protein is CASSYSSGSGELFF.

The chain is built from TRBV10-3 and TRBJ2-7; TRBD2 matches at 8 bases. The V gene end was trimmed by 2 bases and the J gene end by 2 bases; junction bases not matched to a gene: 8. Looked up from germline, CDR1 is ENHRY and CDR2 is SYGVKD. This CDR3 is built from 16 residues. CDR3 in DNA: TGTGCCATCAGTGAGGAGTTAGCGGGACCCGCCTACGAGCAGTACTTC. This encodes CAISEELAGPAYEQYF.

This chain joins TRBV19 and TRBJ2-3; 8 nucleotides match TRBD2. The J segment lost 1 base and the V segment lost 4 bases, leaving 4 bases of the junction unmatched. Germline loops: CDR1 LNHDA, CDR2 SQIVND (reference sequence). CDR3 size: 15 residues. The CDR3 sequence: CASSKRGPGTDTQYF. CDR3 DNA: TGTGCCAGTAGTAAGCGGGGGCCGGGCACAGATACGCAGTATTTT.

The rearrangement links TRBV5-1 to TRBJ2-3; 7 positions match TRBD1. J gave up 5 bases and V 0 bases, and 9 bases lay outside the gene matches. The V gene's germline CDR1 is SGHRS and CDR2 YFSETQ. The CDR3 length is 16 residues. The chain's CDR3 is CASSLASGTAGDTQYF. DNA of the CDR3: TGCGCCAGCAGCTTGGCCTCCGGGACAGCTGGAGATACGCAGTATTTT.

The genes are TRBV28 and TRBJ2-1; weak D call: TRBD2 (5 bases). The CDR3 runs to 13 residues. Trimming removed 4 bases from V and 6 bases from J, with 10 bases in between. CDR1 MDHEN and CDR2 SYDVKM come from the germline V gene. CDR3 loop: CASSYGNFNEQFF. CDR3 DNA sequence: TGTGCCAGCAGTTACGGGAATTTCAATGAGCAGTTCTTC.

This clone was observed a handful of times. The rearrangement joins TRBV19 to TRBJ2-2, with D possibly being TRBD1 (5 bases). The CDR3 consists of 15 residues. V was shortened by 3 bases and J by 2 bases, with 10 bases between the two germline ends. Germline assignment: CDR1 LNHDA and CDR2 SQIVND (reference sequence). This CDR3 is CASSIVRVNTGELFF. CDR3 DNA: TGTGCCAGTAGTATCGTCAGGGTAAACACCGGGGAGCTGTTTTTT. Filled out from reference TRBV19 and TRBJ2-2, the complete variable domain reads DGGITQSPKYLFRKEGQNVTLSCEQNLNHDAMYWYRQDPGQGLRLIYYSQIVNDFQKGDIAEGYSVSREKKESFPLTVTSAQKNPTAFYLCASSIVRVNTGELFFGEGSRLTVL.

The chain joins TRBV9 to TRBJ2-7, with D possibly TRBD2 on 6 matching bases. Germline values: CDR1 SGDLS, CDR2 YYNGEE. Trimming removed 0 bases at V and 2 bases at J, with 15 bases between. The length of the CDR3 is 16 residues. CDR3 nucleotides: TGTGCCAGCAGCGTAGGATTTCGGGGGACTCCCTACGAGCAGTACTTC. Residues: CASSVGFRGTPYEQYF.

The rearrangement uses TRBV30 and TRBJ2-1; 7 nucleotides agree with TRBD2. Per germline, CDR1 GTSNPN and CDR2 SVGIG (reference sequence). The CDR3 is 12 residues long. Trimming cost V 0 bases and J 8 bases; bases outside gene matches: 1. The CDR3 spells CAWSVGGDEQFF. In DNA, the CDR3 is TGTGCCTGGAGTGTGGGGGGGGATGAGCAGTTCTTC. Filled out from reference TRBV30 and TRBJ2-1, the complete variable domain reads SQTIHQWPATLVQPVGSPLSLECTVEGTSNPNLYWYRQAAGRGLQLLFYSVGIGQISSEVPQNLSASRPQDRQFILSSKKLLLSDSGFYLCAWSVGGDEQFFGPGTRLTVL.

V usage is TRBV6-1 and J usage is TRBJ2-3; D is uncertain. The germline V and J ends were trimmed by 2 bases and 2 bases, with 8 bases remaining between them. The CDR3 is 14 amino acids. The germline gives CDR1 MNHNS, CDR2 SASEGT. The CDR3 here is CASSEPRYTDTQYF. The CDR3 DNA sequence: TGTGCCAGCAGTGAACCCAGATACACAGATACGCAGTATTTT.

In its sample, this clone was seen once. This sequence joins TRBV28 and TRBJ1-1; D perhaps matches TRBD1 (6 bases). The germline V and J ends were trimmed by 4 bases and 11 bases, with 11 bases remaining between them. CDR1 MDHEN and CDR2 SYDVKM come from the germline V gene. The CDR3 contains 11 residues. This CDR3 reads CASSYQGWAFF. CDR3 DNA sequence: TGTGCCAGCAGTTACCAGGGGTGGGCTTTCTTT.

The chain recombines TRBV6-5 with TRBJ2-1; tentative D call: TRBD1 (6 bases). The CDR3 contains 14 residues. Germline assignment: CDR1 MNHEY and CDR2 SVGAGI. Between the trimmed V and J ends, which lost 2 bases and 5 bases, there was a span of 10 bases. CDR3 protein: CASSYRTANNEQFF. DNA of the CDR3: TGTGCCAGCAGTTACAGGACAGCAAACAATGAGCAGTTCTTC.

The rearrangement links TRBV21-1 to TRBJ2-7; the D call of TRBD2 is as the table states it, not checked on the DNA. TRBV21-1 is termed a pseudogene. This CDR3 is built from 15 residues. The DNA of the CDR3 is TGTGCCAGCAGCAATAAAGAGGGCGGCTCCTACGAGCAGTACGTC. This gives the protein CASSNKEGGSYEQYV.

The J gene is TRBJ1-1, the V gene TRBV5-6; no reliable D call. Germline V gene lookup returns CDR1 SGHDT and CDR2 YYEEEE. The CDR3 sequence is 13 residues long. V shed 0 bases and J shed 3 bases, with 6 bases lying between them. The CDR3 protein is CASSLGGDTEAFF. The CDR3 region has the DNA TGTGCCAGCAGCTTGGGGGGAGACACTGAAGCTTTCTTT.

This chain connects TRBV2 to TRBJ2-1; the match to TRBD1 covers 8 bases. The CDR3 length is 14 residues. The germline V gene encodes CDR1 SNHLY and CDR2 FYNNEI. V was clipped by 3 bases and J by 7 bases; unmatched bases: 5. The CDR3 loop reads CASSDGRGQNEQFF. The CDR3 nucleotides read TGTGCCAGCAGTGACGGCAGGGGGCAAAATGAGCAGTTCTTC.

The chain combines TRBV29-1 with TRBJ2-2; D gene unclear. V was trimmed by 6 bases and J by 7 bases, leaving 15 bases between them. The CDR3 runs 13 residues. The V gene's germline CDR1 is SQVTM and CDR2 ANQGSEA. CDR3 residues: CSVEPSFGGELFF. In nucleotides, the CDR3 is TGCAGCGTCGAACCCTCCTTCGGCGGGGAGCTGTTTTTT.